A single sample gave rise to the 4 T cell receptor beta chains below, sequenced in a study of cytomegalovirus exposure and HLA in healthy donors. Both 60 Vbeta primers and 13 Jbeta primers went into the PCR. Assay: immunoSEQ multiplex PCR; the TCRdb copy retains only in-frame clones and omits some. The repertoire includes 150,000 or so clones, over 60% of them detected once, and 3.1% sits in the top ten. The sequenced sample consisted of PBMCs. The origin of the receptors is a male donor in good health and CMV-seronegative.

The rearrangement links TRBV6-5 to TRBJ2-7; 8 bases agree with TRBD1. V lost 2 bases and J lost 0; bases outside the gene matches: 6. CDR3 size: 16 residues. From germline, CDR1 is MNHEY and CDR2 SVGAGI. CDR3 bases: TGTGCCAGCAGTTACCGAGTCACAGGGGGCTCCTACGAGCAGTACTTC. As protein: CASSYRVTGGSYEQYF.

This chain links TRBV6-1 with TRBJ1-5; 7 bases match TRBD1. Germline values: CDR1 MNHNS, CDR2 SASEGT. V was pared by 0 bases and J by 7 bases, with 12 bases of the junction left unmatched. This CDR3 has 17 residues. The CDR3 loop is CASSEARLVQGWQPQHF. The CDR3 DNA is TGTGCCAGCAGTGAAGCACGTCTGGTACAGGGGTGGCAGCCCCAGCATTTT.

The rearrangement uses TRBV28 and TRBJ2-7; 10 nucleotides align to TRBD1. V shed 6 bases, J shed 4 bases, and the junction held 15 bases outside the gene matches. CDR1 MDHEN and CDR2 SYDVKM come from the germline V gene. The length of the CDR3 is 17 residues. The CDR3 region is CASRGGTGASSGYEQYF. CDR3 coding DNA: TGTGCCAGCAGGGGGGGGACAGGGGCCTCCTCCGGGTACGAGCAGTACTTC.

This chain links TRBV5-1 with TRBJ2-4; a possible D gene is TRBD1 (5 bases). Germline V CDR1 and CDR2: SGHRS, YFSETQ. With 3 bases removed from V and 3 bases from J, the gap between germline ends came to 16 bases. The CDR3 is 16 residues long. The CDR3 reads CASSSTKGLGKNIQYF. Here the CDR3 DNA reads TGCGCCAGCAGCTCGACCAAGGGGCTTGGCAAAAACATTCAGTACTTC.